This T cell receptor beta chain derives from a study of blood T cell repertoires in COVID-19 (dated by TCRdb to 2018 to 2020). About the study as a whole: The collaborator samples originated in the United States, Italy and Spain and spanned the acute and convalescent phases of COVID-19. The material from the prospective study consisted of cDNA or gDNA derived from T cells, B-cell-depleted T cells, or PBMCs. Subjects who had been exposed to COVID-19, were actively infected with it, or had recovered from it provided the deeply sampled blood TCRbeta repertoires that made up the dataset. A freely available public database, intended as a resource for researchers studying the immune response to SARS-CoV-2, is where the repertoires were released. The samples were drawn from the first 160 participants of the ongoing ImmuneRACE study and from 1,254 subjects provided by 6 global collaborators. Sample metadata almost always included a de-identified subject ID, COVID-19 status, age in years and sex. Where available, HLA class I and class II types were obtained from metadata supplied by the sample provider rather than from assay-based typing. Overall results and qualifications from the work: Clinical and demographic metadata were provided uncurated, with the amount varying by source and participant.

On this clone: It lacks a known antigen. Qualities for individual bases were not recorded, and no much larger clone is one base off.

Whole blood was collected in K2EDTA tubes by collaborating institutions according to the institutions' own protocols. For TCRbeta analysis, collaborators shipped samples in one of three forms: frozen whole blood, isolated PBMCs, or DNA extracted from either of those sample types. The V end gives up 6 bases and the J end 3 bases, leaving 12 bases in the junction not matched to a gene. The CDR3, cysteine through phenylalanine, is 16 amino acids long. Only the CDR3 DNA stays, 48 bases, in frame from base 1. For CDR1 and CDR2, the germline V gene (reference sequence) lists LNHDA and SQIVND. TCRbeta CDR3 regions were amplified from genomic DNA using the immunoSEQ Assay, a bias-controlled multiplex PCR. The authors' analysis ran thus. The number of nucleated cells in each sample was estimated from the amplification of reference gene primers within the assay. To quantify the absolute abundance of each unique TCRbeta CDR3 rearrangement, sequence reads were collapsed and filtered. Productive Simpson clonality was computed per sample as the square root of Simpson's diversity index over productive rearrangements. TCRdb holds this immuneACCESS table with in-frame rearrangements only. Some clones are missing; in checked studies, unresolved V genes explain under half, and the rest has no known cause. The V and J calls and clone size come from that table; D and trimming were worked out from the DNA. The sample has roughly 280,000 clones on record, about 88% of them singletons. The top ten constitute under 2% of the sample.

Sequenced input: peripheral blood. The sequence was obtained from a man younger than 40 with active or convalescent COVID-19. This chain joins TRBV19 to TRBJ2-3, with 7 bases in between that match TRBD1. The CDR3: CASRRNPGQNTDTQYF. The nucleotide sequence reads TGTGCCAGTAGAAGAAATCCGGGACAGAATACAGATACGCAGTATTTT. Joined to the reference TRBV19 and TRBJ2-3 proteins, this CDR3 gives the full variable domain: DGGITQSPKYLFRKEGQNVTLSCEQNLNHDAMYWYRQDPGQGLRLIYYSQIVNDFQKGDIAEGYSVSREKKESFPLTVTSAQKNPTAFYLCASRRNPGQNTDTQYFGPGTRLTVL.